This entry concerns a single T cell receptor (beta chain). As yet, its antigen is unknown. This sample stems from a study of cytomegalovirus exposure and HLA in healthy donors. The PCR had 60 Vbeta and 13 Jbeta primers. Produced via immunoSEQ multiplex PCR; TCRdb's table is partial and in-frame only. Here the sample spans some 120,000 clones, roughly 80% being singletons. Study outcomes and limitations: Cytomegalovirus association was listed for about 180 TCR beta chains.

After removal of 3 bases from V and 5 bases from J, the junction contained 17 bases not matched to a gene. The CDR3 has 18 residues. Germline CDR1 LNHNV, CDR2 YYDKDF (reference sequence). The chain links TRBV15 to TRBJ2-5; 8 bases agree with TRBD1. This receptor was taken from a woman aged 40 to 49 in good health and CMV-seronegative. The sequenced sample was PBMCs. Here the CDR3 DNA reads TGTGCCACCAGCAGGTCTCAGGGGGCGGGTGGGATCGAGGAGACCCAGTACTTC. It is translated as CATSRSQGAGGIEETQYF.